One sample yielded the 26 T cell receptor beta chains listed below, sequenced in a study of regulatory T cells in long-lasting Graves disease. Described time point: newly diagnosed GD, antithyroid drugs for less than 3 months. From PBMCs, RNA was extracted and then used to make the TCR library. Building the TCR beta libraries relied on iRepertoire HTBI primers, and CDR3 regions underwent Arm-PCR. TCRdb passed the multiplex PCR reads through MiXCR, listing each CDR3 protein once. The sample has hundreds of thousands of distinct CDR3 sequences; 15% to 20% are singletons. These data were also filed under a second study, of T cells in Graves' hyperthyroidism and ophthalmopathy.

The starting material was peripheral blood mononuclear cells (PBMCs), obtained at new diagnosis, from a patient treated with antithyroid drugs. The receptors come from a middle-aged woman with Graves disease.

This clonotype was picked up a small number of times. V gene TRBV12-3 or TRBV12-4 combines with J gene TRBJ2-7, with 9 bases that match TRBD2. J was trimmed by 2 bases and V by 3 bases; bases with no gene match: 5. The CDR3 sequence is 15 residues long. The CDR3 loop is CASSLRASGAYEQYF. The CDR3 DNA reads as TGTGCCAGCAGTTTGAGGGCTAGCGGGGCCTACGAGCAGTACTTC.

This clonotype was picked up one time. The chain has TRBV9 and TRBJ1-1; D is unresolved. The CDR3 consists of 13 residues. CDR1 is SGDLS and CDR2 is YYNGEE in the germline V gene. V lost 3 bases and J lost 6, with 12 bases in between. The CDR3 here is CASSAPGGAEAFF. DNA for the CDR3: TGTGCCAGCAGCGCCCCCGGAGGCGCTGAAGCTTTCTTT.

This clonotype was found many times. A read error may produce the germline difference seen at one junction end. This rearrangement joins TRBV12-3 or TRBV12-4 to TRBJ1-2; weak D call: TRBD1 (5 bases). The CDR3 contains 12 residues. The CDR3 bases are TGTGCCAGCAGGCCCCAGGGAGGCGGCTACGCCTTC. Protein product: CASRPQGGGYAF.

This clonotype has a count of ten or more. The CDR3 loop reads CASSVGRGRVNEQFF. The CDR3 nucleotides are TGTGCCAGCAGTGTCGGCAGGGGGCGGGTCAATGAGCAGTTCTTC. The chain carries TRBV2 and TRBJ2-1, with 8 bases matching TRBD1. Looked up from germline, CDR1 is SNHLY and CDR2 is FYNNEI. The CDR3 spans 15 residues. V lost 4 bases and J lost 6; bases outside the gene matches: 8.

This clonotype was seen a handful of times. The J gene is TRBJ2-3, the V gene TRBV5-1, with a weak D call TRBD1 (5 bases). The germline gives CDR1 SGHRS, CDR2 YFSETQ. This CDR3 is 14 amino acids long. V gave up 7 bases and J gave up 1 base, with 13 bases separating them. CDR3 residues: CASGRGEGTDTQYF. The CDR3 bases are TGCGCCAGCGGAAGGGGCGAAGGCACAGATACGCAGTATTTT.

At least ten counts were recorded for this clonotype. V is TRBV20-1 and J is TRBJ1-4; maybe TRBD1 (6 bases). The ends were cut back, 5 bases at V and 8 bases at J, with 15 bases in the middle. The CDR3 has 13 amino acids. Germline V lookup: CDR1 DFQATT, CDR2 SNEGSKA (reference sequence). The CDR3, as DNA: TGCAGTGCTGCTCGGGTGGGGGGCGAAAAACTGTTTTTT. Translated: CSAARVGGEKLFF.

This clonotype was recorded at least ten times. The rearrangement uses TRBV7-2 and TRBJ2-5, with D uncertain. Germline assignment: CDR1 SGHTA and CDR2 FQGNSA. V was pared by 3 bases and J by 1 base, with 12 bases between. CDR3 length: 15 amino acids. CDR3 region: CASSLQPSLQETQYF. As DNA, the CDR3 is TGTGCCAGCAGCTTGCAGCCCTCCCTCCAAGAGACCCAGTACTTC. The whole variable domain, filled in from reference TRBV7-2 and TRBJ2-5, reads GAGVSQSPSNKVTEKGKDVELRCDPISGHTALYWYRQSLGQGLEFLIYFQGNSAPDKSGLPSDRFSAERTGGSVSTLTIQRTQQEDSAVYLCASSLQPSLQETQYFGPGTRLLVL.

Notes on this clonotype: At one end, the junction sequence differs from germline, possibly due to a read error. The rearrangement uses TRBV6-9 and TRBJ1-2; D gene ambiguous. Germline V gene lookup returns CDR1 MNHGY and CDR2 SVAAGI. This CDR3 spans 13 amino acids. CDR3 DNA sequence: TGTGTCAGCAGTTACTCTCTTGTCGATGGCTACACCTTC. The encoded protein is CVSSYSLVDGYTF.

This clonotype was counted many times. The chain recombines TRBV12-3 or TRBV12-4 with TRBJ1-2; perhaps TRBD1 as D (5 bases). CDR3 size: 11 residues. Trimming took 7 bases from V and 7 from J, leaving 10 bases between them. In DNA, the CDR3 is TGTGCCAGCACAGGGAGGGCTGGCTACACCTTC. Translating gives CASTGRAGYTF.

This clonotype occurred a few times. V gene TRBV28 combines with J gene TRBJ2-7; 8 nucleotides agree with TRBD1. CDR1 MDHEN and CDR2 SYDVKM come from the germline V gene. The CDR3 is made up of 15 amino acids. Trimming removed 2 bases from V and 5 bases from J; junction bases left unmatched: 8. The DNA for the CDR3 is TGTGCCAGCAGTTTAATTTGGGACAGGACGAACGAGCAGTACTTC. Protein: CASSLIWDRTNEQYF.

This clonotype was seen a handful of times. This chain uses TRBV20-1 with TRBJ1-6, with TRBD1 matching 9 bases. Germline V gene data show CDR1 as DFQATT and CDR2 as SNEGSKA (reference sequence). The V gene end was trimmed by 5 bases and the J gene end by 10 bases; junction bases not matched to a gene: 6. CDR3 length: 13 amino acids. Written as DNA, the CDR3 is TGCAGTGCTGCCGGGACAGGGAGGTCACCCCTCCACTTT. Translated: CSAAGTGRSPLHF.

This clonotype was observed at least ten times. V is TRBV2 and J is TRBJ1-4; tentatively, D is TRBD1 (5 bases). V dropped 4 bases and J dropped 2 bases, with 5 bases sitting between them. CDR3 length equals 13 residues. From germline, CDR1 is SNHLY and CDR2 FYNNEI. The CDR3 DNA is TGTGCCAGCAGTGGACAGACTAATGAAAAACTGTTTTTT. Protein product: CASSGQTNEKLFF.

This clonotype was counted at least ten times. The chain carries TRBV12-3 or TRBV12-4 and TRBJ2-1; TRBD1 matches 7 bases. Germline trimming cut 5 bases from V and 5 bases from J; bases unmatched to any gene: 12. This CDR3 has 16 amino acids. The CDR3 is CASSPPRQGSHNEQFF. For the CDR3, the DNA is TGTGCCAGCAGTCCCCCGAGACAGGGTTCCCACAATGAGCAGTTCTTC.

The chain has TRBV28 and TRBJ1-1; D not resolved. Trimming stripped 6 bases from V and 6 bases from J, with 17 bases between. The CDR3 consists of 14 residues. Germline lookup yields CDR1 MDHEN and CDR2 SYDVKM. DNA for the CDR3: TGTGCCAGCAGCCCCTCCGGAGGGAGCTCTGAAGCTTTCTTT. Translation gives CASSPSGGSSEAFF.

Comment on this clonotype: Since a much larger clone is just one base distant, this may be a read error. The V call is TRBV12-3 or TRBV12-4, the J call TRBJ1-4; D may be TRBD1 (6 bases). The germline V and J ends were trimmed by 2 bases and 8 bases, with 12 bases remaining between them. The CDR3 consists of 14 residues. CDR3 loop: CASSLRGAEEKLFF. CDR3 nucleotides: TGTGCCAGCAGTTTACGGGGGGCAGAGGAAAAACTGTTTTTT.

The chain recombines TRBV20-1 with TRBJ2-7; 10 bases map to TRBD2. The V segment lost 3 bases and the J segment 3 bases; nucleotides outside the gene matches: 5. CDR1 and CDR2 from the germline V gene are DFQATT and SNEGSKA (reference sequence). The CDR3 is made up of 14 amino acids. CDR3 protein: CSASEAGGHYEQYF. CDR3 sequence (DNA): TGCAGTGCTAGCGAAGCGGGGGGGCACTACGAGCAGTACTTC.

This clonotype has just a few counts. The rearrangement joins TRBV10-3 to TRBJ1-6; tentative D call: TRBD1 (6 bases). This CDR3 comprises 16 residues. V lost 6 bases, J lost 7 bases, and 19 bases lay in between. Per germline, CDR1 ENHRY and CDR2 SYGVKD. The CDR3 DNA is TGTGCCATCAGCCCTGAATTAGGGCAGGGGAATTCACCCCTCCACTTT. It encodes CAISPELGQGNSPLHF.

The chain is built from TRBV20-1 and TRBJ2-7; 7 bases map to TRBD2. J was trimmed by 3 bases and V by 5 bases; bases with no gene match: 13. The CDR3 sequence is 15 residues long. Germline CDR1 DFQATT, CDR2 SNEGSKA (reference sequence). This chain's CDR3 is CSAPRGGEGIYEQYF. DNA of the CDR3: TGCAGTGCTCCCAGAGGAGGGGAGGGCATCTACGAGCAGTACTTC.

This chain connects TRBV27 to TRBJ1-3; tentatively, D is TRBD1 (5 bases). Per the germline V gene, CDR1 is MNHEY and CDR2 is SMNVEV (reference sequence). Trimming left V 3 bases short and J 10 bases short, with 13 bases between. CDR3 length equals 13 residues. CDR3 sequence (DNA): TGTGCCAGCAGTTTGTCTGGGGAGGGGACCATATATTTT. Translating it yields CASSLSGEGTIYF.

This clonotype was detected ten times or more. The rearrangement links TRBV29-1 to TRBJ1-2; 12 bases map to TRBD1. Germline V gives CDR1 SQVTM, CDR2 ANQGSEA. V trimming: 5 bases; J trimming: 4 bases; junction bases outside the gene matches: 5. CDR3 length: 14 residues. CDR3 sequence reads: CSVWGQGASYGYTF. In nucleotides, the CDR3 is TGCAGCGTTTGGGGACAGGGGGCCTCCTATGGCTACACCTTC.

This clonotype was found many times. The chain has TRBV12-3 or TRBV12-4 and TRBJ2-1, with D possibly being TRBD1 (5 bases). Trimming left V 7 bases short and J 0 bases short, with 10 bases between. The CDR3 runs to 14 residues. In DNA, the CDR3 is TGTGCCAGCAACAGACAGAGCTCCTACAATGAGCAGTTCTTC. It is translated as CASNRQSSYNEQFF.

The V and J genes are TRBV9 and TRBJ1-6, with D uncertain. Germline V CDR1 and CDR2: SGDLS, YYNGEE. V was pared by 0 bases and J by 8 bases, with 12 bases between. The CDR3 has 15 residues. CDR3 bases: TGTGCCAGCAGCGTAGAAATAGGAGGTGATTCACCCCTCCACTTT. Translating gives CASSVEIGGDSPLHF.

This clonotype was seen many times. The gene calls are TRBV12-3 or TRBV12-4 and TRBJ1-2, with TRBD1 matching over 8 bases. The CDR3 sequence is 15 residues long. The trim removed 5 bases at V and 1 base at J, leaving 6 bases unmatched. CDR3 loop: CASSPGQGDNYGYTF. Here the CDR3 DNA reads TGTGCCAGCAGTCCAGGACAGGGCGATAACTATGGCTACACCTTC.

This clonotype was seen at least ten times. The chain recombines TRBV9 with TRBJ2-1, with 11 bases identical to TRBD1. With 0 bases clipped from V and 6 bases from J, the junction kept 5 bases outside the gene matches. Germline V CDR1 and CDR2: SGDLS, YYNGEE. This CDR3 contains 16 residues. CDR3 residues: CASSVEGQGASNEQFF. The CDR3 DNA is TGTGCCAGCAGCGTAGAAGGACAGGGGGCGTCCAATGAGCAGTTCTTC.

This clonotype was seen at least ten times. The chain employs TRBV2 and TRBJ1-2, with D perhaps matching TRBD1 (6 bases). Germline assignment: CDR1 SNHLY and CDR2 FYNNEI. CDR3 length: 13 amino acids. Trimming took off 2 bases at V and 8 bases at J, with 12 bases between the two ends. DNA of the CDR3: TGTGCCAGCAGTGAAATTCAGGGGCGGGGCTACACCTTC. Its protein is CASSEIQGRGYTF. Full variable domain (missing parts from reference TRBV2 and TRBJ1-2): EPEVTQTPSHQVTQMGQEVILRCVPISNHLYFYWYRQILGQKVEFLVSFYNNEISEKSEIFDDQFSVERPDGSNFTLKIRSTKLEDSAMYFCASSEIQGRGYTFGSGTRLTVV.

This clonotype was detected many times. V and J are TRBV18 and TRBJ2-2; no definite D call. The CDR3 contains 13 residues. Germline CDR1 KGHSH, CDR2 LQKENI. The germline V and J ends were trimmed by 8 bases and 2 bases, with 9 bases remaining between them. DNA for the CDR3: TGTGCCAGCAGCCCGTCTAACACCGGGGAGCTGTTTTTT. Translated: CASSPSNTGELFF. Filled out from reference TRBV18 and TRBJ2-2, the complete variable domain reads NAGVMQNPRHLVRRRGQEARLRCSPMKGHSHVYWYRQLPEEGLKFMVYLQKENIIDESGMPKERFSAEFPKEGPSILRIQQVVRGDSAAYFCASSPSNTGELFFGEGSRLTVL.